This TCR beta chain was profiled in a study of T-cell reconstitution after alpha-beta-depleted transplantation in children. Preparation of the TCRbeta library used unique molecular identifiers. In TCRdb, the PCR reads were re-called with MiXCR into one record per CDR3 protein. The sample includes 500,000 or so distinct CDR3 sequences, approximately 32% of them seen just once. V dropped 3 bases and J dropped 1 base, with 15 bases sitting between them. In germline, CDR1 is SEHNR, CDR2 FQNEAQ (reference sequence). The CDR3 loop spans 16 amino acids. The sequencing here drew on PBMCs from the stem cell graft donor, taken from the stem cell graft. This clonotype was obtained from a human donor who donated a stem cell graft to a child with aplastic anemia. V and J are TRBV7-9 and TRBJ1-1; no clear D gene. CDR3 in DNA: TGTGCCAGCAGCTTCGCGCCCCTGGGCGGGAACACTGAAGCTTTCTTT. Encoded protein: CASSFAPLGGNTEAFF.